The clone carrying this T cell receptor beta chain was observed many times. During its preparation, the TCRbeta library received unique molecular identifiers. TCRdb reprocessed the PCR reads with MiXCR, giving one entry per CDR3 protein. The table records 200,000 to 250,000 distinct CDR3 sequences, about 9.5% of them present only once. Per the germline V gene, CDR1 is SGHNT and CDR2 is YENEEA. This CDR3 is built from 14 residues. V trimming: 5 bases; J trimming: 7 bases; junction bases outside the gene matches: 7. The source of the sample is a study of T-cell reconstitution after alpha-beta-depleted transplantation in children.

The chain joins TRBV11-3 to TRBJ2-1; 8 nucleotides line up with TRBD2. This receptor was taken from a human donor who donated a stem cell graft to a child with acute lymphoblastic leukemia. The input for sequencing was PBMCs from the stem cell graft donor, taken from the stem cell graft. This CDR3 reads CASSRVAGLNEQFF. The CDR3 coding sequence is TGTGCCAGCAGCAGGGTAGCGGGGCTGAATGAGCAGTTCTTC.